This is a list of T cell receptor beta chains from one sample in a study of control samples from healthy donors and cancer patients. TCRdb's copy holds only in-frame clones and misses some; the assay was immunoSEQ multiplex PCR. The sample consists of approximately 26,000 clones, approximately 90% of them appearing once. The sequenced material came from PBMCs. Receptors were obtained from a middle-aged man with lung cancer. The CDR3 runs from the conserved cysteine through the conserved F or W. The D gene is left open where the match is weak. Rows may omit the clone size; those that give it use once, few, many or a size class.

CDR3 protein | CDR3 DNA | J gene | V gene | clone size | D gene
CASSSDRGLLDGYTF | TGTGCCAGCAGCTCAGACAGGGGGCTTTTAGATGGCTACACCTTC | TRBJ1-2 | TRBV7-9 | NA | TRBD1
CASSFLQGYTF | TGTGCCAGCAGTTTCCTCCAGGGCTACACCTTC | TRBJ1-2 | TRBV6-6 | NA | NA
CASIRAGRWPGNTIYF | TGTGCCAGTATACGCGCGGGGCGCTGGCCCGGAAACACCATATATTTT | TRBJ1-3 | TRBV28 | NA | NA
CASSPLTDPNTEAFF | TGTGCCAGCAGCCCCTTGACAGATCCGAACACTGAAGCTTTCTTT | TRBJ1-1 | TRBV9 | NA | NA
CASSLTGSGAEAFF | TGTGCCAGCTCCCTAACTGGCTCAGGCGCTGAAGCTTTCTTT | TRBJ1-1 | TRBV18 | NA | NA
CASSTTRTVHTPDTQYF | TGTGCCAGCAGCACAACACGGACAGTACATACGCCAGATACGCAGTATTTT | TRBJ2-3 | TRBV7-9 | once | NA
CASSQGGGGLSYNEQFF | TGTGCCAGCTCACAGGGTGGCGGAGGTCTCTCCTACAATGAGCAGTTCTTC | TRBJ2-1 | TRBV18 | NA | NA
CASQRGVSGNTIYF | TGTGCCAGTCAAAGGGGGGTCTCTGGAAACACCATATATTTT | TRBJ1-3 | TRBV19 | NA | NA
CASSQRHLSGSVLTF | TGCGCCAGCAGCCAGAGACATCTCTCTGGGTCGGTCCTGACTTTC | TRBJ2-6 | TRBV4-1 | medium-sized | NA
CASSPDYNTDTQYF | TGTGCCAGCAGCCCGGACTATAACACAGATACGCAGTATTTT | TRBJ2-3 | TRBV6-5 | NA | NA
CASSSGTGETEAFF | TGCGCCAGCAGCTCCGGGACAGGAGAGACTGAAGCTTTCTTT | TRBJ1-1 | TRBV5-1 | NA | TRBD1
CASSPGGGYGYTF | TGTGCCAGCAGTCCAGGGGGCGGCTATGGCTACACCTTC | TRBJ1-2 | TRBV6-5 | NA | TRBD1
CASSQNLGTNEKLFF | TGCGCCAGCAGCCAGAACCTTGGGACTAATGAAAAACTGTTTTTT | TRBJ1-4 | TRBV5-1 | NA | NA
CASSFLGERRELFF | TGTGCCAGCAGCTTCTTAGGGGAACGCCGGGAGCTGTTTTTT | TRBJ2-2 | TRBV11-2 | NA | NA
CASSLDGGGQGFGRFVAPTYEQYF | TGTGCCAGCAGCTTAGACGGTGGGGGACAGGGTTTCGGAAGATTTGTGGCCCCTACCTACGAGCAGTACTTC | TRBJ2-7 | TRBV11-3 | NA | TRBD1
CASSLEGDGYTF | TGTGCCAGCAGCTTGGAGGGAGATGGCTACACCTTC | TRBJ1-2 | TRBV7-2 | NA | NA
CASSLTAGPNSPLHF | TGCGCCAGCAGCCTGACCGCCGGACCGAATTCACCCCTCCACTTT | TRBJ1-6 | TRBV4-1 | once | NA
CASSYSQCPGGDQPQHF | TGTGCCAGCAGTTACTCACAATGTCCAGGCGGGGATCAGCCCCAGCATTTT | TRBJ1-5 | TRBV6-7 | NA | NA
CAIEGETTYGYTF | TGTGCCATCGAGGGGGAGACGACCTATGGCTACACCTTC | TRBJ1-2 | TRBV10-3 | NA | NA
CASSYGGGSTEAFF | TGTGCCAGCAGTTACGGAGGGGGAAGTACTGAAGCTTTCTTT | TRBJ1-1 | TRBV6-6 | few | NA
CASSYDRGRGGYTF | TGTGCCAGCAGTTACGACAGGGGGCGAGGTGGCTACACCTTC | TRBJ1-2 | TRBV6-5 | NA | TRBD1
CASSLVGATGELFF | TGTGCCAGCAGCTTAGTCGGGGCCACCGGGGAGCTGTTTTTT | TRBJ2-2 | TRBV11-2 | once | NA
CASSDELLNTGELFF | TGTGCCAGCAGTGATGAACTACTGAACACCGGGGAGCTGTTTTTT | TRBJ2-2 | TRBV2 | NA | NA
CASSRRGGNGYTF | TGTGCCAGCAGTCGACGGGGGGGCAACGGCTACACCTTC | TRBJ1-2 | TRBV12-3/TRBV12-4 | once | NA
CASTTQGHYGYTF | TGTGCCAGCACCACACAGGGACACTATGGCTACACCTTC | TRBJ1-2 | TRBV5-6 | NA | NA
CATATVYGYTF | TGTGCCACCGCGACAGTCTATGGCTACACCTTC | TRBJ1-2 | TRBV12-3/TRBV12-4 | NA | NA
CASSRDTGHAMNTEAFF | TGTGCCAGTAGTAGGGATACAGGGCATGCAATGAACACTGAAGCTTTCTTT | TRBJ1-1 | TRBV19 | few | NA
CASSRAGGGSTDTQYF | TGTGCCAGCAGCCGGGCCGGAGGGGGCAGCACAGATACGCAGTATTTT | TRBJ2-3 | TRBV5-4 | NA | NA
CSVESGGLEQFF | TGCAGCGTTGAAAGCGGGGGGCTTGAGCAGTTCTTC | TRBJ2-1 | TRBV29-1 | NA | TRBD2
CASSRGGREGLNSPLHF | TGTGCCAGCAGCCGGGGGGGCAGGGAAGGACTTAATTCACCCCTCCACTTT | TRBJ1-6 | TRBV21-1 | NA | NA
CASTVDSSGNTIYF | TGTGCCAGCACCGTGGACAGCTCTGGAAACACCATATATTTT | TRBJ1-3 | TRBV7-8 | NA | NA
CASSLGTHNEQFF | TGTGCCAGCAGCTTAGGGACTCACAATGAGCAGTTCTTC | TRBJ2-1 | TRBV7-6 | NA | NA
CASSKNPGNTGELFF | TGTGCCAGCAGCAAAAACCCGGGGAACACCGGGGAGCTGTTTTTT | TRBJ2-2 | TRBV7-9 | NA | NA
CASSPLVRVGNYGYTF | TGTGCCAGCAGCCCGCTCGTCAGGGTCGGTAACTATGGCTACACCTTC | TRBJ1-2 | TRBV7-6 | NA | NA
CASSQLGIWEGNEKLFF | TGTGCCAGCAGCCAACTCGGTATATGGGAAGGTAATGAAAAACTGTTTTTT | TRBJ1-4 | TRBV3-1/TRBV3-2 | NA | NA
CASSKAGTGYGYTF | TGTGCCAGCAGCAAGGCCGGGACAGGCTATGGCTACACCTTC | TRBJ1-2 | TRBV5-6 | NA | TRBD1
CASSLDQGGQTDTQYF | TGTGCCAGCAGCTTAGACCAGGGGGGTCAAACAGATACGCAGTATTTT | TRBJ2-3 | TRBV7-6 | NA | NA
CASSPRWGGAGNTEAFF | TGTGCCAGCAGCCCACGGTGGGGGGGGGCAGGGAACACTGAAGCTTTCTTT | TRBJ1-1 | TRBV7-2 | NA | NA
CASSPGSDAYEQYF | TGTGCCAGCTCACCGGGGAGCGACGCGTACGAGCAGTACTTC | TRBJ2-7 | TRBV18 | NA | NA